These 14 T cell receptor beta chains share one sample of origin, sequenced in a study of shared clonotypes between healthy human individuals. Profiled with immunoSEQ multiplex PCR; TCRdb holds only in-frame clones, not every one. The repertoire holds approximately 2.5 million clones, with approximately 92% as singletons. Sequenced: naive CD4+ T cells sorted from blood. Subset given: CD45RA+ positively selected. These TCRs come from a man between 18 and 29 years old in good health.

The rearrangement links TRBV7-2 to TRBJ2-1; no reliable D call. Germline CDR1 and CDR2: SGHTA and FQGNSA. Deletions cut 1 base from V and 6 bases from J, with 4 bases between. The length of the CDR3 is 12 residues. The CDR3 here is CASSLEPNEQFF. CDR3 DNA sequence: TGTGCCAGCAGCTTAGAACCCAATGAGCAGTTCTTC.

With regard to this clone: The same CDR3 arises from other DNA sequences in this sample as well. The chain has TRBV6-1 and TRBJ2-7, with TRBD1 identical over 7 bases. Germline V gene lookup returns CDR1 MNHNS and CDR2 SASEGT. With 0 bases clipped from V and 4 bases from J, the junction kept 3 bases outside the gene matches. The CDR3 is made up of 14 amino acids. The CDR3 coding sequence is TGTGCCAGCAGTGAAGCGGGACAGACTTACGAGCAGTACTTC. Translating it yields CASSEAGQTYEQYF.

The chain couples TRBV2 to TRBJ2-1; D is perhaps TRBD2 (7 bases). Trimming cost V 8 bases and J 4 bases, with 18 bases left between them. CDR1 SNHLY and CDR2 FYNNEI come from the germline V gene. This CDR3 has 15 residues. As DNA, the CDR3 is TGTGCCAGCTCGAGACGGGGGGCCTCTTACAATGAGCAGTTCTTC. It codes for CASSRRGASYNEQFF.

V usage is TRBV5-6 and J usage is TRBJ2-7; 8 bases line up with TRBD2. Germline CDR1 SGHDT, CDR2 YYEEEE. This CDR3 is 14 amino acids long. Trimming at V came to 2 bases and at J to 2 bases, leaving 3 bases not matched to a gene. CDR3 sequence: CASSLFGGAYEQYF. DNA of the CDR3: TGTGCCAGCAGCTTATTCGGGGGGGCCTACGAGCAGTACTTC.

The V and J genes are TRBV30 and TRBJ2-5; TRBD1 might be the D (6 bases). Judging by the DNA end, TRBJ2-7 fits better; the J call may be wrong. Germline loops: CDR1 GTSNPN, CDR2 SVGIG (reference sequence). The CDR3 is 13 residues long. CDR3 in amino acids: CAWSGAGEREQYF. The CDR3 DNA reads TGTGCCTGGAGTGGGGCAGGGGAACGCGAGCAGTACTTC.

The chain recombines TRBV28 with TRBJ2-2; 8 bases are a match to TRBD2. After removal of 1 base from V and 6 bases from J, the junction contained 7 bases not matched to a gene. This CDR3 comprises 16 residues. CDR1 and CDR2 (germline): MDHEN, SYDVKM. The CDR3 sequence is CASSLFGGGRSGELFF. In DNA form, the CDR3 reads TGTGCCAGCAGTTTATTTGGCGGGGGGCGGTCCGGGGAGCTGTTTTTT.

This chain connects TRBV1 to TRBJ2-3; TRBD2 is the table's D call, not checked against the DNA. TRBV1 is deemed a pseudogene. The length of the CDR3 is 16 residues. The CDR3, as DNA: TGCACCAGCAGCCAAGAGAAGTTACGAGGCACAGATACGCAGTATTTT. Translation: CTSSQEKLRGTDTQYF.

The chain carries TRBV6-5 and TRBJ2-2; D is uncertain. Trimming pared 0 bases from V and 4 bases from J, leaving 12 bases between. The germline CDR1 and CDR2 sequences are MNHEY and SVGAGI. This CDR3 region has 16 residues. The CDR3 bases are TGTGCCAGCAGTTACTCAGCAGGATTGGGCACCGGGGAGCTGTTTTTT. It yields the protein CASSYSAGLGTGELFF.

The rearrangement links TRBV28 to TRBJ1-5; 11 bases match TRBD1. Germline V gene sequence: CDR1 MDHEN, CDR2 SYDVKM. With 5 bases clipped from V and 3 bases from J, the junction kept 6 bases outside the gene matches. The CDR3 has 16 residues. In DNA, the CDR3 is TGTGCCAGCAGTCAAGGGACAGGGGGGAACAATCAGCCCCAGCATTTT. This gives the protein CASSQGTGGNNQPQHF. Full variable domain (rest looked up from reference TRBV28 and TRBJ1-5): DVKVTQSSRYLVKRTGEKVFLECVQDMDHENMFWYRQDPGLGLRLIYFSYDVKMKEKGDIPEGYSVSREKKERFSLILESASTNQTSMYLCASSQGTGGNNQPQHFGDGTRLSIL.

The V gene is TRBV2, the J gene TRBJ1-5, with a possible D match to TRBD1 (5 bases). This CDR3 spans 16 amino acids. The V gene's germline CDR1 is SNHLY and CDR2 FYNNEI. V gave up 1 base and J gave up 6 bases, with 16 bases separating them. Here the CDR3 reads CASSEGVLGDGQPQHF. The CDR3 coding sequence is TGTGCCAGCAGTGAAGGGGTCTTAGGGGACGGTCAGCCCCAGCATTTT.

CDR3 loop: CATRTMNTEAFF. CDR3 nucleotide sequence: TGTGCCACCCGGACAATGAACACTGAAGCTTTCTTT. The chain uses TRBV10-3 and TRBJ1-1, with D maybe TRBD1 (5 bases). The CDR3 consists of 12 residues. V lost 10 bases to trimming and J lost 0 bases, with 9 bases between them. Germline CDR1 and CDR2: ENHRY and SYGVKD.

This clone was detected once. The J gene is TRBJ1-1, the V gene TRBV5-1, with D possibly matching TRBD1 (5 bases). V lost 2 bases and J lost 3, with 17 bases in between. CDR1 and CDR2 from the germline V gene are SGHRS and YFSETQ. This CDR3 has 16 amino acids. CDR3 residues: CASSFRSGDGDTEAFF. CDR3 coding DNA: TGCGCCAGCAGCTTCAGGTCCGGGGACGGGGACACTGAAGCTTTCTTT.

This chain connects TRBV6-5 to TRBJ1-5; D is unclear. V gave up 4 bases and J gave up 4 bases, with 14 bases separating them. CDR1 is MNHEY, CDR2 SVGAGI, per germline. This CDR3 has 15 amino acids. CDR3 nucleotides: TGTGCCAGCAGTTCCCGGCCCACGGAAAATCAGCCCCAGCATTTT. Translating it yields CASSSRPTENQPQHF.

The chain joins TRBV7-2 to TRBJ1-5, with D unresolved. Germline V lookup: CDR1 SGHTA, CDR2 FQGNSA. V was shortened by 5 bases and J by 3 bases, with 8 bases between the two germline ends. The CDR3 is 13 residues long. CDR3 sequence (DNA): TGTGCCAGCAGCCTAGACAACAATCAGCCCCAGCATTTT. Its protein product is CASSLDNNQPQHF.